These 22 T cell receptor beta chains came from one sample sequenced in a study of OX40 agonist ivuxolimab in advanced cancers. Data came from immunoSEQ multiplex PCR; TCRdb stores just in-frame clones and leaves some out. The sample holds roughly 75,000 clones, roughly nine tenths seen once. Here the sequenced sample was CD4+ or CD8+ T cells sorted from blood, taken in a trial of the OX40 agonist ivuxolimab. All receptors derive from an adult with an advanced solid tumor such as melanoma, head and neck, liver or kidney cancer.

The rearrangement links TRBV27 to TRBJ1-1; no clear D. Germline V gene lookup returns CDR1 MNHEY and CDR2 SMNVEV (reference sequence). The V end was cut by 4 bases, the J end by 1 base, with 10 bases between. The CDR3 contains 14 residues. The CDR3 coding sequence is TGTGCCAGCAGTTACATAGACGGGAACACTGAAGCTTTCTTT. Translating it yields CASSYIDGNTEAFF.

The chain has TRBV15 and TRBJ2-7; D perhaps matches TRBD1 (6 bases). The CDR3 contains 13 residues. V was shortened by 2 bases and J by 4 bases, with 9 bases between the two germline ends. Germline assignment: CDR1 LNHNV and CDR2 YYDKDF (reference sequence). Here the CDR3 DNA reads TGTGCCACCAGCAGACAGGGGTCTTACGAGCAGTACTTC. Amino acids: CATSRQGSYEQYF.

The genes are TRBV2 and TRBJ1-4; no firm D call. Germline loops: CDR1 SNHLY, CDR2 FYNNEI. The CDR3 totals 14 residues. Trimming cost V 3 bases and J 0 bases, with 5 bases left between them. In DNA, the CDR3 is TGTGCCAGCAGTGATACTGCAACTAATGAAAAACTGTTTTTT. Encoded protein: CASSDTATNEKLFF.

The J gene is TRBJ1-4, the V gene TRBV19; possible D gene TRBD1, 5 bases. The ends were cut back, 5 bases at V and 3 bases at J, with 13 bases in the middle. Germline lookup yields CDR1 LNHDA and CDR2 SQIVND (reference sequence). The CDR3 runs 15 residues. CDR3 sequence reads: CASSAPDTSNEKLFF. CDR3 sequence (DNA): TGTGCCAGTAGTGCGCCGGACACCTCTAATGAAAAACTGTTTTTT.

V gene TRBV6-1 combines with J gene TRBJ2-7; 8 bases are a match to TRBD1. The V gene end was trimmed by 7 bases and the J gene end by 1 base; junction bases not matched to a gene: 6. This CDR3 has 14 residues. Per the germline V gene, CDR1 is MNHNS and CDR2 is SASEGT. CDR3 residues: CASTVQGASYEQYF. CDR3 nucleotide sequence: TGTGCCAGCACCGTCCAGGGGGCTTCCTACGAGCAGTACTTC.

The V and J genes are TRBV5-1 and TRBJ1-4; D call uncertain. Trimming removed 5 bases from V and 4 bases from J, with 9 bases in between. The length of the CDR3 is 13 residues. In germline, CDR1 is SGHRS, CDR2 YFSETQ. CDR3 protein: CASSNEFNEKLFF. In nucleotides, the CDR3 is TGCGCCAGCAGTAACGAGTTTAATGAAAAACTGTTTTTT.

CDR3 sequence (DNA): TGTGCCAGCAGCAAAGAGACAGGCGGGGACCTCAATTACAATGAGCAGTTCTTC. Encoded protein: CASSKETGGDLNYNEQFF. The chain uses TRBV21-1 and TRBJ2-1. TRBV21-1 is a pseudogene segment. The length of the CDR3 is 18 residues.

This clone was counted a single time. The chain employs TRBV28 and TRBJ2-5; the match to TRBD2 covers 7 bases. Germline values: CDR1 MDHEN, CDR2 SYDVKM. CDR3 size: 17 residues. V lost 1 base and J lost 1; bases outside the gene matches: 9. CDR3 DNA: TGTGCCAGCAGTTTATATGCGGGAGCAGGATCCCAAGAGACCCAGTACTTC. This encodes CASSLYAGAGSQETQYF. The whole variable domain, remainder taken from reference TRBV28 and TRBJ2-5, is DVKVTQSSRYLVKRTGEKVFLECVQDMDHENMFWYRQDPGLGLRLIYFSYDVKMKEKGDIPEGYSVSREKKERFSLILESASTNQTSMYLCASSLYAGAGSQETQYFGPGTRLLVL.

In this sample, this clone turned up a few times. The chain recombines TRBV29-1 with TRBJ2-3; D is uncertain. The CDR3 has 15 residues. Trimming took off 1 base at V and 2 bases at J, with 13 bases between the two ends. CDR1 and CDR2 (germline): SQVTM, ANQGSEA. The CDR3 loop reads CSVEVVQPPTDTQYF. DNA for the CDR3: TGCAGCGTTGAAGTCGTCCAGCCCCCCACAGATACGCAGTATTTT.

V gene TRBV11-2 combines with J gene TRBJ1-1; D remains ambiguous. The V end was cut by 1 base, the J end by 3 bases, with 12 bases between. Per germline, CDR1 SGHAT and CDR2 FQNNGV. The CDR3 has 15 residues. CDR3 in DNA: TGTGCCAGCAGCTTAGCGGTAACGTTGGACACTGAAGCTTTCTTT. Its translation is CASSLAVTLDTEAFF.

The rearrangement uses TRBV7-9 and TRBJ2-3, with 8 bases that match TRBD1. The J segment lost 5 bases and the V segment lost 3 bases, leaving 10 bases of the junction unmatched. Germline V lookup: CDR1 SEHNR, CDR2 FQNEAQ (reference sequence). CDR3 length: 16 amino acids. The CDR3 sequence is CASSFPPQGAGDTQYF. The CDR3 DNA is TGTGCCAGCAGCTTCCCACCGCAGGGGGCCGGAGATACGCAGTATTTT. Full variable domain (remainder filled in from reference TRBV7-9 and TRBJ2-3): DTGVSQNPRHKITKRGQNVTFRCDPISEHNRLYWYRQTLGQGPEFLTYFQNEAQLEKSRLLSDRFSAERPKGSFSTLEIQRTEQGDSAMYLCASSFPPQGAGDTQYFGPGTRLTVL.

The J gene is TRBJ2-7, the V gene TRBV6-5; weak D call: TRBD2 (5 bases). The V gene's germline CDR1 is MNHEY and CDR2 SVGAGI. CDR3 length: 15 residues. Trimming took 0 bases from V and 4 from J, leaving 13 bases between them. The CDR3 coding sequence is TGTGCCAGCAGTTACTCCGGTGGGAGTGATTACGAGCAGTACTTC. This codes for CASSYSGGSDYEQYF.

V is TRBV6-5 and J is TRBJ1-1, with unresolved D. The CDR3 extends over 12 amino acids. Trimming removed 0 bases from V and 6 bases from J, with 5 bases in between. Germline loops: CDR1 MNHEY, CDR2 SVGAGI. Here the CDR3 reads CASSYSGAEAFF. The CDR3, as DNA: TGTGCCAGCAGTTACTCCGGAGCTGAAGCTTTCTTT.

The rearrangement links TRBV7-9 to TRBJ2-5, with 12 nucleotides matching TRBD2. The trim removed 4 bases at V and 0 bases at J, leaving 3 bases unmatched. The CDR3 sequence is 16 residues long. Germline-derived CDR1 and CDR2 are SEHNR and FQNEAQ (reference sequence). Here the CDR3 DNA reads TGTGCCAGCAGCTCCGGACTAGCGGGGTACCAAGAGACCCAGTACTTC. It specifies CASSSGLAGYQETQYF.

Regarding this clone: At one end the junction does not follow the germline gene, possibly because of a read error. J is TRBJ2-7 and V is TRBV7-9; TRBD2 is a possible D gene (5 bases). Looked up from germline, CDR1 is SEHNR and CDR2 is FQNEAQ (reference sequence). This CDR3 contains 14 residues. CDR3 protein: CASSLPASSHEQYF. CDR3 in DNA: TGTGCCAGCAGCTTACCGGCTAGCTCCCACGAGCAGTACTTC. The entire variable domain, with the rest obtained from reference TRBV7-9 and TRBJ2-7, is as follows: DTGVSQNPRHKITKRGQNVTFRCDPISEHNRLYWYRQTLGQGPEFLTYFQNEAQLEKSRLLSDRFSAERPKGSFSTLEIQRTEQGDSAMYLCASSLPASSHEQYFGPGTRLTVT.

The V call is TRBV15, the J call TRBJ1-5; the D gene is possibly TRBD1 (5 bases). Germline V lookup: CDR1 LNHNV, CDR2 YYDKDF (reference sequence). CDR3 size: 17 residues. Trimming removed 5 bases from V and 1 base from J, with 18 bases in between. CDR3 in amino acids: CATSASPDTESNQPQHF. Written as DNA, the CDR3 is TGTGCCACCAGCGCGAGTCCGGACACCGAGAGCAATCAGCCCCAGCATTTT.

V usage is TRBV7-9 and J usage is TRBJ2-2; D remains unclear. Trimming removed 5 bases at V and 2 bases at J, with 6 bases between. The CDR3 runs 13 residues. CDR1 SEHNR and CDR2 FQNEAQ come from the germline V gene (reference sequence). As DNA, the CDR3 is TGTGCCAGCAGCGACTCTAACACCGGGGAGCTGTTTTTT. Encoded protein: CASSDSNTGELFF.

The rearrangement joins TRBV27 to TRBJ2-2, with D perhaps TRBD2 (5 bases). The CDR3 length is 14 residues. V dropped 5 bases and J dropped 4 bases, with 11 bases sitting between them. Per germline, CDR1 MNHEY and CDR2 SMNVEV (reference sequence). The CDR3: CASSTRTGTGELFF. CDR3 DNA sequence: TGTGCCAGCAGTACTCGGACTGGCACCGGGGAGCTGTTTTTT.

The chain links TRBV10-1 to TRBJ1-1; the D is unclear. The CDR3 is made up of 16 amino acids. Trimming took 10 bases from V and 6 from J, leaving 27 bases between them. Per germline, CDR1 WNHNN and CDR2 SYGVQD (reference sequence). CDR3 region: CATPFWQHPCDAEAFF. The CDR3 DNA follows: TGCGCCACCCCCTTTTGGCAGCACCCCTGCGACGCTGAAGCTTTCTTT.

The chain joins TRBV27 to TRBJ1-5; TRBD1 matches at 7 bases. Per germline, CDR1 MNHEY and CDR2 SMNVEV (reference sequence). The CDR3 contains 14 residues. V shed 6 bases, J shed 1 base, and the junction held 3 bases outside the gene matches. As DNA, the CDR3 is TGTGCCAGCAGCTCCAGGGGGAGCAATCAGCCCCAGCATTTT. This encodes CASSSRGSNQPQHF.

V is TRBV18 and J is TRBJ2-7; 9 positions match TRBD1. Germline loops: CDR1 KGHSH, CDR2 LQKENI. The CDR3 spans 15 residues. The J segment lost 2 bases and the V segment lost 5 bases, leaving 7 bases of the junction unmatched. CDR3: CASSKDRGSAYEQYF. The DNA for the CDR3 is TGTGCCAGCTCAAAGGACAGGGGATCAGCCTACGAGCAGTACTTC. The full variable domain, with the rest looked up from reference TRBV18 and TRBJ2-7, is NAGVMQNPRHLVRRRGQEARLRCSPMKGHSHVYWYRQLPEEGLKFMVYLQKENIIDESGMPKERFSAEFPKEGPSILRIQQVVRGDSAAYFCASSKDRGSAYEQYFGPGTRLTVT.

The J gene is TRBJ2-1, the V gene TRBV6-4; no definite D call. Trimming removed 4 bases from V and 0 bases from J, with 13 bases in between. CDR3 size: 16 residues. Germline V gene lookup returns CDR1 MRHNA and CDR2 SNTAGT. CDR3 sequence reads: CASSGRLASSYNEQFF. The CDR3, as DNA: TGTGCCAGCAGTGGTCGACTGGCTAGCTCCTACAATGAGCAGTTCTTC.